Listed below are T cell receptor beta chains from one sample, sequenced in a study of blood T cell repertoires in COVID-19. Measured with immunoSEQ multiplex PCR; TCRdb has only the in-frame clones, and not every one. Of 85,000 to 90,000 clones listed, roughly 87% are singletons. Sequenced: peripheral blood. The receptors originated from a woman older than 75 with active COVID-19. CDR3s include the opening cysteine and the closing phenylalanine or tryptophan. Fields, in order: V gene, clone size, J gene, D gene, CDR3 protein, CDR3 DNA. The D gene is left open where the match is weak. Some rows have no size entry. The others give once, few or many, or a class for an expanded clone.

V: TRBV29-1
size: .
J: TRBJ2-1
D: TRBD2
CDR3: CSVAASGTEQFF
DNA: TGCAGCGTTGCCGCTAGCGGGACCGAGCAGTTCTTC

V: TRBV7-2
size: .
J: TRBJ1-5
D: .
CDR3: CASSFGGVENQPQHF
DNA: TGTGCCAGCAGCTTTGGCGGGGTAGAAAATCAGCCCCAGCATTTT

V: TRBV2
size: .
J: TRBJ2-7
D: TRBD2
CDR3: CASSERSGRIHEQYF
DNA: TGTGCCAGCAGTGAGAGGAGCGGGAGGATCCACGAGCAGTACTTC

V: TRBV18
size: .
J: TRBJ2-7
D: .
CDR3: CASSSTGRVPYYEQYF
DNA: TGTGCCAGCTCGTCCACCGGGCGGGTACCCTATTACGAGCAGTACTTC

V: TRBV5-1
size: .
J: TRBJ1-3
D: .
CDR3: CASSSSPGTFGTIYF
DNA: TGCGCCAGCAGCTCGAGTCCCGGGACATTCGGCACCATATATTTT

V: TRBV28
size: .
J: TRBJ1-3
D: .
CDR3: CASRRSDTIYF
DNA: TGTGCCAGCAGGCGGTCGGACACCATATATTTT

V: TRBV7-8
size: .
J: TRBJ2-2
D: TRBD2
CDR3: CASSLGLTSVEGELFF
DNA: TGTGCCAGCAGCCTGGGGCTGACTAGCGTTGAGGGGGAGCTGTTTTTT

V: TRBV5-1
size: .
J: TRBJ2-7
D: TRBD1
CDR3: CASSTRTGGYEQYF
DNA: TGCGCCAGCAGCACTCGGACAGGGGGCTACGAGCAGTACTTC

V: TRBV11-2
size: .
J: TRBJ2-2
D: TRBD2
CDR3: CASSLGLAGGTGELFF
DNA: TGTGCCAGCAGCTTGGGACTAGCGGGAGGTACCGGGGAGCTGTTTTTT

V: TRBV6-2/TRBV6-3
size: .
J: TRBJ2-1
D: .
CDR3: CASSSSYPGWINEQFF
DNA: TGTGCCAGCAGCTCCTCTTATCCGGGATGGATAAATGAGCAGTTCTTC

V: TRBV14
size: .
J: TRBJ2-7
D: TRBD2
CDR3: CASSQVEPSGTPLVRNEQYF
DNA: TGTGCCAGCAGCCAAGTTGAGCCTAGCGGAACACCGCTGGTGAGGAACGAGCAGTACTTC

V: TRBV7-2
size: .
J: TRBJ2-1
D: .
CDR3: CASSLNRDKIGFF
DNA: TGTGCCAGCAGCTTAAATCGTGACAAAATTGGGTTCTTC

V: TRBV5-4
size: .
J: TRBJ2-1
D: TRBD2
CDR3: CASSLGGLGGRINEQFF
DNA: TGTGCCAGCAGCTTGGGTGGACTGGGCGGGAGGATCAATGAGCAGTTCTTC

V: TRBV29-1
size: .
J: TRBJ2-1
D: TRBD2
CDR3: CSGGTISYNEQFF
DNA: TGCAGCGGGGGGACTATTAGCTACAATGAGCAGTTCTTC

V: TRBV6-5
size: .
J: TRBJ2-3
D: .
CDR3: CASIPGGSTDTQYF
DNA: TGTGCCAGCATACCCGGAGGGAGCACAGATACGCAGTATTTT

V: TRBV21-1
size: .
J: TRBJ2-5
D: .
CDR3: CASSKGLAEETQYF
DNA: TGTGCCAGCAGCAAAGGTCTAGCGGAAGAGACCCAGTACTTC

V: TRBV7-2
size: .
J: TRBJ2-1
D: TRBD2
CDR3: CASSLVTSGRNPYNEQFF
DNA: TGTGCCAGCAGCTTAGTAACTAGCGGGAGGAACCCCTACAATGAGCAGTTCTTC

V: TRBV7-2
size: .
J: TRBJ2-3
D: .
CDR3: CASSQEAITDTQYF
DNA: TGTGCCAGCAGCCAGGAAGCAATCACAGATACGCAGTATTTT

V: TRBV7-9
size: .
J: TRBJ1-2
D: TRBD1
CDR3: CASSPGQGAGGYGYTF
DNA: TGTGCCAGCAGCCCCGGACAGGGGGCAGGGGGTTATGGCTACACCTTC

V: TRBV9
size: once
J: TRBJ2-1
D: TRBD2
CDR3: CASSWTSYNEQFF
DNA: TGTGCCAGCAGCTGGACTAGCTACAATGAGCAGTTCTTC

V: TRBV6-6
size: .
J: TRBJ1-3
D: .
CDR3: CASSYPTETGNTIYF
DNA: TGTGCCAGCAGTTACCCGACAGAAACAGGAAACACCATATATTTT

V: TRBV6-4
size: .
J: TRBJ2-6
D: TRBD1
CDR3: CASSPDRVSGANVLTF
DNA: TGTGCCAGCAGTCCCGACAGGGTTTCAGGGGCCAACGTCCTGACTTTC

V: TRBV6-2/TRBV6-3
size: .
J: TRBJ2-3
D: TRBD2
CDR3: CASSYRTSGGYTDPDTQYF
DNA: TGTGCCAGCAGTTATAGGACTAGCGGGGGGTACACCGATCCAGATACGCAGTATTTT

V: TRBV4-2
size: .
J: TRBJ2-7
D: TRBD2
CDR3: CASSQEVGTSGPYEQYF
DNA: TGTGCCAGCAGCCAAGAAGTTGGGACTAGCGGACCCTACGAGCAGTACTTC

V: TRBV2
size: .
J: TRBJ2-3
D: TRBD1
CDR3: CASSARDRGGDTQYF
DNA: TGTGCCAGCAGTGCTAGGGACAGGGGGGGAGATACGCAGTATTTT

V: TRBV4-3
size: .
J: TRBJ1-3
D: .
CDR3: CASSQESLGTFAGNTIYF
DNA: TGCGCCAGCAGCCAGGAAAGTCTTGGGACATTCGCTGGAAACACCATATATTTT

V: TRBV18
size: .
J: TRBJ2-3
D: .
CDR3: CASSPPVSLNMQYF
DNA: TGTGCCAGCTCACCACCGGTTAGTTTAAATATGCAGTATTTT

V: TRBV6-2/TRBV6-3
size: .
J: TRBJ2-7
D: .
CDR3: CASSYYQGYSYEQYF
DNA: TGTGCCAGCAGTTACTATCAGGGGTATTCCTACGAGCAGTACTTC

V: TRBV11-2
size: once
J: TRBJ2-5
D: .
CDR3: CASSFTSSAETQYF
DNA: TGTGCCAGCAGCTTTACGTCTAGCGCGGAGACCCAGTACTTC

V: TRBV5-1
size: .
J: TRBJ2-7
D: TRBD2
CDR3: CASRTSGRPAYEQYF
DNA: TGCGCCAGCAGGACTAGCGGGCGCCCAGCCTACGAGCAGTACTTC

V: TRBV6-5
size: .
J: TRBJ1-2
D: .
CDR3: CASGAGYGYTF
DNA: TGTGCCAGCGGAGCAGGGTATGGCTACACCTTC

V: TRBV6-5
size: .
J: TRBJ2-3
D: .
CDR3: CATDRGRGPTDTQYF
DNA: TGTGCCACCGACCGGGGGCGGGGGCCCACAGATACGCAGTATTTT

V: TRBV29-1
size: .
J: TRBJ2-6
D: .
CDR3: CSVEDSRLTANVLTF
DNA: TGCAGCGTTGAAGATTCCAGGCTTACGGCCAACGTCCTGACTTTC

V: TRBV7-8
size: .
J: TRBJ1-2
D: .
CDR3: CASSPSSRGYGYTF
DNA: TGTGCCAGCAGCCCAAGCTCCCGGGGCTATGGCTACACCTTC

V: TRBV23-1
size: once
J: TRBJ2-7
D: .
CDR3: CASSQSYSNYEQYF
DNA: TGCGCCAGCAGTCAATCGTACAGCAACTACGAGCAGTACTTC

V: TRBV7-2
size: .
J: TRBJ1-2
D: .
CDR3: CASSLGGLVIWGYTF
DNA: TGTGCCAGCAGCTTAGGGGGACTGGTCATTTGGGGCTACACCTTC

V: TRBV28
size: .
J: TRBJ2-3
D: TRBD2
CDR3: CASSSLNAGEDTQYF
DNA: TGTGCCAGCAGTTCTCTTAACGCGGGGGAAGATACGCAGTATTTT

V: TRBV5-4
size: .
J: TRBJ2-7
D: .
CDR3: CASSFQATSYEQYF
DNA: TGTGCCAGCAGCTTTCAGGCCACATCCTACGAGCAGTACTTC

V: TRBV27
size: .
J: TRBJ2-1
D: TRBD1
CDR3: CASRDTGGGQFF
DNA: TGTGCCAGCAGAGACACAGGGGGCGGGCAGTTCTTC

V: TRBV6-2/TRBV6-3
size: .
J: TRBJ1-1
D: TRBD1
CDR3: CASSRTGDNTEAFF
DNA: TGTGCCAGCAGCCGGACAGGCGATAACACTGAAGCTTTCTTT

V: TRBV5-1
size: .
J: TRBJ2-7
D: .
CDR3: CASSQVDGLRYEQYF
DNA: TGCGCCAGCAGCCAGGTTGATGGTCTACGCTACGAGCAGTACTTC

V: TRBV7-2
size: .
J: TRBJ2-3
D: .
CDR3: CASSSRGADTQYF
DNA: TGTGCCAGCAGCTCTCGCGGCGCAGATACGCAGTATTTT

V: TRBV12-5
size: once
J: TRBJ2-5
D: TRBD1
CDR3: CASGRTGQETQYF
DNA: TGTGCTAGTGGACGGACAGGACAAGAGACCCAGTACTTC

V: TRBV27
size: .
J: TRBJ1-6
D: .
CDR3: CASSLRGGNDRNSPLHF
DNA: TGTGCCAGCAGTTTGAGGGGGGGGAATGATAGAAATTCACCCCTCCACTTT

V: TRBV7-8
size: .
J: TRBJ2-2
D: TRBD2
CDR3: CASSVALAGANTGELFF
DNA: TGTGCCAGCAGTGTCGCACTAGCGGGAGCCAACACCGGGGAGCTGTTTTTT

V: TRBV18
size: .
J: TRBJ1-5
D: .
CDR3: CASSSETWTPNQPQHF
DNA: TGTGCCAGCTCATCTGAAACTTGGACACCCAATCAGCCCCAGCATTTT

V: TRBV28
size: .
J: TRBJ2-1
D: .
CDR3: CASTVGANEQFF
DNA: TGTGCCAGCACCGTGGGGGCCAATGAGCAGTTCTTC

V: TRBV2
size: .
J: TRBJ1-6
D: .
CDR3: CASRGDLGSPLHF
DNA: TGTGCCAGCAGAGGGGACTTGGGTTCACCCCTCCACTTT

V: TRBV6-1
size: .
J: TRBJ1-6
D: TRBD1
CDR3: CASSGLTGADYNSPLHF
DNA: TGTGCCAGCAGTGGCCTCACAGGGGCGGACTATAATTCACCCCTCCACTTT

V: TRBV6-2/TRBV6-3
size: .
J: TRBJ2-3
D: TRBD2
CDR3: CASSTGTSGPDTQYF
DNA: TGTGCCAGCAGTACCGGGACTAGCGGTCCAGATACGCAGTATTTT

V: TRBV10-3
size: once
J: TRBJ1-2
D: TRBD1
CDR3: CAIRPGTGETEGYTF
DNA: TGTGCCATCAGACCCGGGACAGGGGAAACGGAGGGCTACACCTTC

V: TRBV27
size: .
J: TRBJ2-7
D: TRBD1
CDR3: CASRRGTGGSPYEQYF
DNA: TGTGCCAGCAGACGCGGAACAGGGGGGTCCCCTTACGAGCAGTACTTC

V: TRBV19
size: .
J: TRBJ1-4
D: .
CDR3: CASTIYRQGSEKLFF
DNA: TGTGCCAGTACCATCTACCGACAAGGTTCTGAAAAACTGTTTTTT

V: TRBV5-7
size: .
J: TRBJ1-3
D: .
CDR3: CASSRDGGSGNTIYF
DNA: TGTGCCAGCAGCCGTGACGGCGGCTCTGGAAACACCATATATTTT

V: TRBV3-1/TRBV3-2
size: .
J: TRBJ2-7
D: TRBD2
CDR3: CASSQAGGAYEQYF
DNA: TGTGCCAGCAGCCAAGCGGGAGGCGCCTACGAGCAGTACTTC